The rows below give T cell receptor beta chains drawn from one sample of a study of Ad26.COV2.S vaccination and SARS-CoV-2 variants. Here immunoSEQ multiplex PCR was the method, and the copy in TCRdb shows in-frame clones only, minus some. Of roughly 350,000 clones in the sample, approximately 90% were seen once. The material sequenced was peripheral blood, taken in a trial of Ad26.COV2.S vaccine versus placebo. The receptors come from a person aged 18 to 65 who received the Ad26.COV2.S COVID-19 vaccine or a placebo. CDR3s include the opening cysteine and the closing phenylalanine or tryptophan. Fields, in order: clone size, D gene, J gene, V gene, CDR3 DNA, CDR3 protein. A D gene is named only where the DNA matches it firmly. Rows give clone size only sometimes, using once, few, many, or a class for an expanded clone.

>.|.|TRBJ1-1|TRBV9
TGTGCCAGCAGCGTAGTTTCAGGGGTTGAAGCTTTCTTT
CASSVVSGVEAFF
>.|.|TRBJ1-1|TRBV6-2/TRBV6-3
TGTGCCAGCAGTTACAGGGGCGCGAACACTGAAGCTTTCTTT
CASSYRGANTEAFF
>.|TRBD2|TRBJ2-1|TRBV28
TGTGCCAGCAGTCTAGGGACTAGCGGGAGGTCCTACAATGAGCAGTTCTTC
CASSLGTSGRSYNEQFF
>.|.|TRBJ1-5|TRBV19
TGTGCCAGTAGTATAGGGCAGGTCTTGGTGCAGCCCCAGCATTTT
CASSIGQVLVQPQHF
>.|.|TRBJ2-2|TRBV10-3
TGTGCCCTAGACGGCCGCCAGGACACCGGGGAGCTGTTTTTT
CALDGRQDTGELFF
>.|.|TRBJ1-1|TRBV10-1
TGCGCCAGCAGTGAGACAGATCCAATGAACACTGAAGCTTTCTTT
CASSETDPMNTEAFF
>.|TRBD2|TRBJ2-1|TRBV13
TGTGCCAGCAGCCGGACTAGAACTGAGCAGTTCTTC
CASSRTRTEQFF
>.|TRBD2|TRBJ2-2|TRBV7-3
TGTGCCAGCAGCTTTATTCGAACTAGCGGGAGTCTGAGCACCGGGGAGCTGTTTTTT
CASSFIRTSGSLSTGELFF
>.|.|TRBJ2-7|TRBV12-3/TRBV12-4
TGTGCCAGCAGTTTGCGTGTGCTCGAGCAGTACTTC
CASSLRVLEQYF
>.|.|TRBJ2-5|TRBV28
TGTGCCAGCACAGCAACGGGTTGGGACCAAGAGACCCAGTACTTC
CASTATGWDQETQYF
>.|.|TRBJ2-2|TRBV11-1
TGTGCCAGCAGCCGGCTCCCCGGGGAGCTGTTTTTT
CASSRLPGELFF
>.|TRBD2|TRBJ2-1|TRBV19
TGTGCCAGTAGTATCCCGGGACTAGCGGGGGGGAATGAGCAGTTCTTC
CASSIPGLAGGNEQFF
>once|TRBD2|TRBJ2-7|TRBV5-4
TGTGCCAGCAGCCAGCAAGGAGGGAGGGGTGAGGAGTACTTC
CASSQQGGRGEEYF
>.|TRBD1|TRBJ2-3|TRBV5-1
TGCGCCAGCAGCCTGGGGAGGAGGGACAGGGTAACAGATACGCAGTATTTT
CASSLGRRDRVTDTQYF
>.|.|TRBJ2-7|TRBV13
TGTGCCAGCAGCTTATGGACCGGCGAGAGCGCACTTGGGCAGTACTTC
CASSLWTGESALGQYF
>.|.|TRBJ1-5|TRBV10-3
TGTGCCACACTGGGGACCCCGGGAAATCAGCCCCAGCATTTT
CATLGTPGNQPQHF
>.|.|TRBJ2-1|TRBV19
TGTGCCAGTAGTACACCCTACAATGAGCAGTTCTTC
CASSTPYNEQFF
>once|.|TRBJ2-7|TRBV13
TGTGCCAGCAGCTTAGAAGGTCAACCCCACGAGCAGTACTTC
CASSLEGQPHEQYF
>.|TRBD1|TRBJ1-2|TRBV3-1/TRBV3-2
TGTGCCAGCAGCCTCAGACAGGGAAACTATGGCTACACCTTC
CASSLRQGNYGYTF
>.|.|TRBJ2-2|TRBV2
TGTGCCAGCAGAGCAGAACGGAGACAGGGAGGGACCGGGGAGCTGTTTTTT
CASRAERRQGGTGELFF
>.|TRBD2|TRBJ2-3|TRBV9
TGTGCCAGCAGCGTAGGGAATAGCGGGGGCTCAGATACGCAGTATTTT
CASSVGNSGGSDTQYF
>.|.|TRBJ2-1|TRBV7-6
TGTGCCAGCAGCTTTCCGTCAGGTTGGGTCGATGAGCAGTTCTTC
CASSFPSGWVDEQFF
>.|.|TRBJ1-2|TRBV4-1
TGCGCCAGCAGCTCCCCCGGCGGCTATGGCTACACCTTC
CASSSPGGYGYTF
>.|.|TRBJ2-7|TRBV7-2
TGTGCCAGCAGCTTTTACCATTCTTACGAGCAGTACTTC
CASSFYHSYEQYF
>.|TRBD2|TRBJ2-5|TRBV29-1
TGCAGCGCCCAGGGGACTAGCGGGAGTCGGGAGACCCAGTACTTC
CSAQGTSGSRETQYF
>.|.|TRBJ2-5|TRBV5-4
TGTGCCAGCAGCTTTCAGGAGGAAGAGACCCAGTACTTC
CASSFQEEETQYF
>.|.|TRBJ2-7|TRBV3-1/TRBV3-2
TGTGCCAGCAGCCAAGAATCCTACGAGCAGTACTTC
CASSQESYEQYF
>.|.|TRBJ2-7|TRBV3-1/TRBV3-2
TGTGCCAGCAGCCAAGGATCCGTCGGCAGGAGCTCCTACGAGCAGTACTTC
CASSQGSVGRSSYEQYF
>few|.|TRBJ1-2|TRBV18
TGTGCCAGCTCACCATCGTCAGATTATTATGGCTACACCTTC
CASSPSSDYYGYTF
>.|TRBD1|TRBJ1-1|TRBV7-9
TGTGCCAGCAGCTGGACAGGGTCTGAGGCTTTCTTT
CASSWTGSEAFF
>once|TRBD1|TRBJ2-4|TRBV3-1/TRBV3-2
TGTGCCAGCAGCAACAGACAGGGGATCGAGGCCAAAAACATTCAGTACTTC
CASSNRQGIEAKNIQYF
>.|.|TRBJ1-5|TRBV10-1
TGCGCCAGCAGTGGCGAGACACGCTGCAATCAGCCCCAGCATTTT
CASSGETRCNQPQHF
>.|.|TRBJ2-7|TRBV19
TGTGCCAGTACCCCGACAGCGAGGGGAGAGCAGTACTTC
CASTPTARGEQYF
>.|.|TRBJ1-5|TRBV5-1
TGCGCCAGCAGCTTGGAGGGCAGTAACTATCAGCCCCAGCATTTT
CASSLEGSNYQPQHF
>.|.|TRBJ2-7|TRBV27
TGTGCCAGCAGTTTATTCGGCAGCTCTTCCTACGAGCAGTACTTC
CASSLFGSSSYEQYF
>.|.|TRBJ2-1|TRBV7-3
TGTGCCAGCAGCTCCCCCGTGGGAGGCAGCTCCTACAATGAGCAGTTCTTC
CASSSPVGGSSYNEQFF
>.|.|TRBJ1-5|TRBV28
TGTGCCAGCAGTTTGATGCTTAGCAATCAGCCCCAGCATTTT
CASSLMLSNQPQHF
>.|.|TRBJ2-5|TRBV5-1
TGCGCCAGCAGCTTAAGGTTTAGGGCCTACCAAGAGACCCAGTACTTC
CASSLRFRAYQETQYF
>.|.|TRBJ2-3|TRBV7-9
TGTGCCAGCAGCTCCAATGAGGGTAGCACAGATACGCAGTATTTT
CASSSNEGSTDTQYF
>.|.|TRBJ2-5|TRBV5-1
TGCGCCAGCAGCTTAGGTGGGAGAAGAGAGACCCAGTACTTC
CASSLGGRRETQYF
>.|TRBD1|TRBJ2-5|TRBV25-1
TGTGCCAGCAGTGATCAGCAGGGGGCCGCGTGGGGGACCCAGTACTTC
CASSDQQGAAWGTQYF
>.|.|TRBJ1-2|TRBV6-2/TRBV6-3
TGTGCCAGCAGTTATGGGGGGATGAACTATGGCTACACCTTC
CASSYGGMNYGYTF
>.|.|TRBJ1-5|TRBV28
TGTGCCAGCAGTTCCGAACCGACTCAGCCCCAGCATTTT
CASSSEPTQPQHF
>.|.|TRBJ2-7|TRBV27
TGTGCCAGCAGCTTAAAATGGCAGTTTTACGAGCAGTACTTC
CASSLKWQFYEQYF
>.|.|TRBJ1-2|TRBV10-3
TGTGCCATCAGTGAGTCGCCGGGGACCTATGGCTACACCTTC
CAISESPGTYGYTF
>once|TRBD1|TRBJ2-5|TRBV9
TGTGCCAGCAGCGTAACAGGGGGCGAGACCCAGTACTTC
CASSVTGGETQYF
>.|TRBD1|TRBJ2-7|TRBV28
TGTGCCAGCAGTTCCAACCGGGACAGGCGCTACGAGCAGTACTTC
CASSSNRDRRYEQYF
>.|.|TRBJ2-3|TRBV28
TGTGCCAGCAGCCGAGGAGGGGCTAGGGCAGATACGCAGTATTTT
CASSRGGARADTQYF
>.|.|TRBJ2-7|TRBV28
TGTGCCAGCGGCCCCTACGAGCAGTACTTC
CASGPYEQYF
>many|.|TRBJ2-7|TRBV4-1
TGCGCCAGCAGCCAAGACCTCGAGCAGTACTTC
CASSQDLEQYF
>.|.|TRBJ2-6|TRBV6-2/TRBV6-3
TGTGCCAGCAGTCCACCGACAGGTCGGGCGGGGGCCAACGTCCTGACTTTC
CASSPPTGRAGANVLTF
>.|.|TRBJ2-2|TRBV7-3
TGTGCCAGCAGCTTAGAGTCTGGGCCCGGGGAGCTGTTTTTT
CASSLESGPGELFF
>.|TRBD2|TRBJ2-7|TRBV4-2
TGTGCCAGCAGCCAAGGGAGCGGGAGGGGGACCTACGAGCAGTACTTC
CASSQGSGRGTYEQYF
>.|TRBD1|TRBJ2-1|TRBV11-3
TGTGCCAGCAGCGGCGCAGGGGACAGGAGGGGGAATGAGCAGTTCTTC
CASSGAGDRRGNEQFF